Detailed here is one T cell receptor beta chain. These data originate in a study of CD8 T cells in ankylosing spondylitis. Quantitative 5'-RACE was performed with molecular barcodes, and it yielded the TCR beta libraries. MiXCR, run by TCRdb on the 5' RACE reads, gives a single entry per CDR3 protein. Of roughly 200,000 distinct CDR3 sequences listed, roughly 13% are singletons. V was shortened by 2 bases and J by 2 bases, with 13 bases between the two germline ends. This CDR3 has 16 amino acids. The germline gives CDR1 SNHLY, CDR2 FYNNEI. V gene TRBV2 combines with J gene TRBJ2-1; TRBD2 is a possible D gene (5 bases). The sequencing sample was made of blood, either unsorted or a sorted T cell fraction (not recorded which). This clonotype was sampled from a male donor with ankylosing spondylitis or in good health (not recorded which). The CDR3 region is CASSEFGEPAYNEQFF. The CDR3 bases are TGTGCCAGCAGTGAATTCGGGGAGCCTGCCTACAATGAGCAGTTCTTC.